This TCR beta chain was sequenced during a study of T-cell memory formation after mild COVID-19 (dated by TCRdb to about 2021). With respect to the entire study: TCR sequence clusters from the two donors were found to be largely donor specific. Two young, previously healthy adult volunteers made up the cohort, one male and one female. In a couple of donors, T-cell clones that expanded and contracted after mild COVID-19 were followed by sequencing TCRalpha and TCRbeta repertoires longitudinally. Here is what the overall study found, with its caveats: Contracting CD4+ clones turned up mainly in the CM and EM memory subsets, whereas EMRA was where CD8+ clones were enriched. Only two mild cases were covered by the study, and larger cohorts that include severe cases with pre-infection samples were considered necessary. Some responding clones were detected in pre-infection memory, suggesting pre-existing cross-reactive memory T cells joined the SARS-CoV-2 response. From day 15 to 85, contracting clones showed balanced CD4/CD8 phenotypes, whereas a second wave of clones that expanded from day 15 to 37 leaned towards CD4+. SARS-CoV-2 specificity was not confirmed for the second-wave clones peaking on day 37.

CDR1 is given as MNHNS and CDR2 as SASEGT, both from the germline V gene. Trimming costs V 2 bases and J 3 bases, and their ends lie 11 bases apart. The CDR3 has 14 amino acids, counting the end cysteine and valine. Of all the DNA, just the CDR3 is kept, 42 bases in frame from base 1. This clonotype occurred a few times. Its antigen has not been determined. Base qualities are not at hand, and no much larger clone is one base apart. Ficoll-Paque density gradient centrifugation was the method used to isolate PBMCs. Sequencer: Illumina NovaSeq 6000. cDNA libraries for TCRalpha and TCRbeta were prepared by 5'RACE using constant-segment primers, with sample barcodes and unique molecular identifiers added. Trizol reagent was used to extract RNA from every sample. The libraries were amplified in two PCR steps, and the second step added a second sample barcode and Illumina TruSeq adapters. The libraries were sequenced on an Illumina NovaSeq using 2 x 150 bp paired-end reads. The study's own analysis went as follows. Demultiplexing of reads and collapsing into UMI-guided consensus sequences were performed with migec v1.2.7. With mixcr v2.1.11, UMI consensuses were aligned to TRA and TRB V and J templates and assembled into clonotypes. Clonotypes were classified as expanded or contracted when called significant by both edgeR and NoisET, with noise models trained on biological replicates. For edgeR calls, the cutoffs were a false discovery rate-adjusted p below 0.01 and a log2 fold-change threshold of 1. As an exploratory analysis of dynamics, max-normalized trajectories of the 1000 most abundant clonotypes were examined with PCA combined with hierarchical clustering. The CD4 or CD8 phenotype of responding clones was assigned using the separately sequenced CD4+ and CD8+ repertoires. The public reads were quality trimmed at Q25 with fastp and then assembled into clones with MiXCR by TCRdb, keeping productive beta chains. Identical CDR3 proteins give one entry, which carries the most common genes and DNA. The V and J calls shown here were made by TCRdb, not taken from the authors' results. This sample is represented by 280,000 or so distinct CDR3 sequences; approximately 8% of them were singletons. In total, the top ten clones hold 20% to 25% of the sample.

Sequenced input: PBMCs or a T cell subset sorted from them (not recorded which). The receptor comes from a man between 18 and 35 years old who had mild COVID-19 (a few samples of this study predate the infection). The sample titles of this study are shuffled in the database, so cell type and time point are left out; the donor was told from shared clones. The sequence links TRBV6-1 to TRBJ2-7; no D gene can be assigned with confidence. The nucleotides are TGTGCCAGCAGTGAATATGGGTCGGGCTACGAGCAGTACGTC. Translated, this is CASSEYGSGYEQYV.